In this sample, the clone carrying this T cell receptor (beta chain) turned up a few times. As yet, its antigen is unknown. In the PCR, 60 Vbeta and 13 Jbeta primers were used. Repertoires were generated with immunoSEQ multiplex PCR, while TCRdb's copy carries only in-frame clones and drops some. The sample has 190,000 or so clones, 70% to 80% seen once; the top ten hold less than 2%. Healthy individuals who donated bone marrow served as the donors. The data derive from a study of cytomegalovirus exposure and HLA in healthy donors. General study results and limits: The authors later found HLA-associated TCR beta chains more clonally expanded than equally common others. Cytomegalovirus-associated status was assigned to approximately 160 TCR beta chains.

The CDR3 contains 15 residues. From germline, CDR1 is SGHDT and CDR2 YYEEEE. V was pared by 4 bases and J by 6 bases, with 9 bases of the junction left unmatched. Sequencing used PBMCs. V and J are TRBV5-6 and TRBJ2-1, with 8 bases matching TRBD1. This TCR was recovered from a girl aged 5 to 17 in good health and CMV-seropositive. The CDR3 loop reads CASSPGQGSFNEQFF. DNA for the CDR3: TGTGCCAGCAGCCCCGGACAGGGTTCATTCAATGAGCAGTTCTTC.